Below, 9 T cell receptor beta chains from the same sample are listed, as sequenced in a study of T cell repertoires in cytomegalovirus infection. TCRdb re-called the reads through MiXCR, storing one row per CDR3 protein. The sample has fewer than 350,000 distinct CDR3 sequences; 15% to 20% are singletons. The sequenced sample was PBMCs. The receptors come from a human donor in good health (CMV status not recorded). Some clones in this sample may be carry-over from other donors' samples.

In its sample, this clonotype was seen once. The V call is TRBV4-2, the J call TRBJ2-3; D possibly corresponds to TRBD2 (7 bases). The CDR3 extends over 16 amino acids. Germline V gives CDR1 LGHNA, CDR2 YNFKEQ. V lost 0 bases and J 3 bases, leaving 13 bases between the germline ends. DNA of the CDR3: TGTGCCAGCAGCCAAGAGCGGGGGAGGGGGACAGATACGCAGTATTTT. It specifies CASSQERGRGTDTQYF.

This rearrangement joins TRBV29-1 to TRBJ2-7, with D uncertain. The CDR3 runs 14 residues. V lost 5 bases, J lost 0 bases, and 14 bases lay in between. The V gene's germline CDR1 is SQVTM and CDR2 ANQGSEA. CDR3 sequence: CSVSVDSSSYEQYF. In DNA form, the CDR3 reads TGCAGCGTTTCGGTTGACTCAAGCTCCTACGAGCAGTACTTC.

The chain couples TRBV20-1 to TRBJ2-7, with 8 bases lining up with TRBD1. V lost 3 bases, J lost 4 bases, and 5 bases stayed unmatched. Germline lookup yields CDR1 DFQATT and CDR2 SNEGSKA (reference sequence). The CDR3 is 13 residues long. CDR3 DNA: TGCAGTGCTAGGCGACAGGGGAATTACGAGCAGTACTTC. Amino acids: CSARRQGNYEQYF.

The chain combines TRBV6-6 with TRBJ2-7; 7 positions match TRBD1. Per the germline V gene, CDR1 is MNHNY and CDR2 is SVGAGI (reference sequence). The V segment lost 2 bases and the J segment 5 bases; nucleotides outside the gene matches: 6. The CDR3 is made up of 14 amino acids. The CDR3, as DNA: TGTGCCAGCAGTTACGCGTTAGGGGGCGACGAGCAGTACTTC. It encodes CASSYALGGDEQYF.

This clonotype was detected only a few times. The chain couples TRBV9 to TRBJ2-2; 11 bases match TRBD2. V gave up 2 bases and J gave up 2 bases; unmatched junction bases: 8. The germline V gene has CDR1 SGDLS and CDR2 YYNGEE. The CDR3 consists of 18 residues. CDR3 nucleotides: TGTGCCAGCAGCGTTACCACTAGCGGGGGATTCAACACCGGGGAGCTGTTTTTT. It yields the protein CASSVTTSGGFNTGELFF.

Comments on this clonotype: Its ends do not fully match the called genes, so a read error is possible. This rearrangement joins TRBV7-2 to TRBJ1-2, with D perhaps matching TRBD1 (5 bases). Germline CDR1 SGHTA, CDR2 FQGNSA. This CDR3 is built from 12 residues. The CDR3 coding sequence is TGTGCCAGCAGCTTAGAACGGGGCGCCCGGAACTTC. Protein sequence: CASSLERGARNF.

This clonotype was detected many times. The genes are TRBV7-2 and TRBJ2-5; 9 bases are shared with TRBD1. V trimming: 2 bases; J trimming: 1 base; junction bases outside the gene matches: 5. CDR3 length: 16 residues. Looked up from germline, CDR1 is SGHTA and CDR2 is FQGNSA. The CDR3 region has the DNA TGTGCCAGCAGCTTAATGGGACAGGGCTTCCAAGAGACCCAGTACTTC. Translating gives CASSLMGQGFQETQYF. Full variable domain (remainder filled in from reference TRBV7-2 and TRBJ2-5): GAGVSQSPSNKVTEKGKDVELRCDPISGHTALYWYRQSLGQGLEFLIYFQGNSAPDKSGLPSDRFSAERTGGSVSTLTIQRTQQEDSAVYLCASSLMGQGFQETQYFGPGTRLLVL.

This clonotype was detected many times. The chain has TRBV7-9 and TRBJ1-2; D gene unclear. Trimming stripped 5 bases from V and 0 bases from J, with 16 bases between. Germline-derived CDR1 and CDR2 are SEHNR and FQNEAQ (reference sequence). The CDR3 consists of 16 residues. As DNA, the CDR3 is TGTGCCAGCAGCCTCACGGGCGGACGCTCTAACTATGGCTACACCTTC. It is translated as CASSLTGGRSNYGYTF.

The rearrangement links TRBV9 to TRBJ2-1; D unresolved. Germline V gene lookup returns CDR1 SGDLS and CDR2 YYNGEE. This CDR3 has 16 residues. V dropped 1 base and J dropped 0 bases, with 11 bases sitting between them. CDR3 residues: CASSVLAANSYNEQFF. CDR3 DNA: TGTGCCAGCAGCGTATTGGCAGCGAACTCCTACAATGAGCAGTTCTTC.